What follows is one TCR beta chain and its context. The sample originates from a study of naive and memory T cell subsets. CDR3 length equals 18 residues. V trimming: 6 bases; J trimming: 4 bases; junction bases outside the gene matches: 14. Germline V gene lookup returns CDR1 SGHTA and CDR2 FQGNSA. An oligonucleotide containing a UMI was ligated to the 3' end of TCR cDNA. Ligated cDNA underwent four rounds of PCR with nested alpha and beta constant region primers and SP2. TCRdb re-called the 5' RACE reads through MiXCR, storing one row per CDR3 protein. There are roughly 48,000 distinct CDR3 sequences in the sample; 4% to 5% occur only once, and around 0.84% lies in the top ten.

V gene TRBV7-2 combines with J gene TRBJ2-3, with 12 bases identical to TRBD2. The clonotype was recovered from a female donor in good health. The CDR3 here is CASRKRLAGEVKADTQYF. The CDR3 DNA sequence: TGTGCCAGCAGAAAAAGACTAGCGGGAGAGGTAAAAGCAGATACGCAGTATTTT.